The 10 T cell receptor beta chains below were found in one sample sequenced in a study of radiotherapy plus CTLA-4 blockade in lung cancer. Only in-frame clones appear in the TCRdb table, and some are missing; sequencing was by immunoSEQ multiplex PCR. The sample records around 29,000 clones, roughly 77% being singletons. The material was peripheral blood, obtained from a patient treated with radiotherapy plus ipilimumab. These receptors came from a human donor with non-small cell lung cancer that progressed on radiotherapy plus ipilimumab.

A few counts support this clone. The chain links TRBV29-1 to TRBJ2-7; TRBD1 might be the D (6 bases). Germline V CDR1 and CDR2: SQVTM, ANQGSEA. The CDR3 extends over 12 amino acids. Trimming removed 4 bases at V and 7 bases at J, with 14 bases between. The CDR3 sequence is CSVGLMGTEQYF. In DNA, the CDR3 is TGCAGCGTTGGACTCATGGGGACAGAGCAGTACTTC.

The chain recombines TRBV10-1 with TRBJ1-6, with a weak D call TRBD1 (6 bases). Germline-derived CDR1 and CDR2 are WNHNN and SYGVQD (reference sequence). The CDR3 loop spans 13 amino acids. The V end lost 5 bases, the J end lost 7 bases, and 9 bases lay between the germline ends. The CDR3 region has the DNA TGCGCCAGCAGTTCCCAGGGGAATTCACCCCTCCACTTT. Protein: CASSSQGNSPLHF.

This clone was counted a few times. CDR3 residues: CASSPHPDQETQYF. As DNA, the CDR3 is TGTGCCAGCAGCCCCCACCCAGACCAAGAGACCCAGTACTTC. The V call is TRBV5-4, the J call TRBJ2-5; D unclear. The ends were cut back, 4 bases at V and 0 bases at J, with 10 bases in the middle. CDR1 is SGHNT, CDR2 YYREEE, per germline (reference sequence). This CDR3 has 14 residues. The variable domain in full, completed from reference TRBV5-4 and TRBJ2-5, reads ETGVTQSPTHLIKTRGQQVTLRCSSQSGHNTVSWYQQALGQGPQFIFQYYREEENGRGNFPPRFSGLQFPNYSSELNVNALELDDSALYLCASSPHPDQETQYFGPGTRLLVL.

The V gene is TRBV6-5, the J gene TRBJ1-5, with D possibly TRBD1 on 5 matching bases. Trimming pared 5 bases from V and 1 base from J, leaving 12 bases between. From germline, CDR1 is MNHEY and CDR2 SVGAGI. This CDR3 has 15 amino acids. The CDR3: CASSPSAGSNQPQHF. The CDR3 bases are TGTGCCAGCAGTCCCAGTGCAGGGAGCAATCAGCCCCAGCATTTT.

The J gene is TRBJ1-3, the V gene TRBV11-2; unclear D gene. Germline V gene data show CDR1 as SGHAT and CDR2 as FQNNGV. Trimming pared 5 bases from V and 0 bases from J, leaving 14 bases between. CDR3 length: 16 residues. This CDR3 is CASSDEVFFSGNTIYF. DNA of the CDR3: TGTGCCAGCAGCGACGAGGTTTTCTTCTCTGGAAACACCATATATTTT.

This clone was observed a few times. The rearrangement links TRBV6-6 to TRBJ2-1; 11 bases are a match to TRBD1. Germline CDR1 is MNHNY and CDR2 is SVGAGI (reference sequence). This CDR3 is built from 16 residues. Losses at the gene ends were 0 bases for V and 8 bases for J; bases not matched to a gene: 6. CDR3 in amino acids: CASSYSPGQGAYEQFF. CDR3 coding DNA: TGTGCCAGCAGTTACTCTCCAGGACAGGGGGCTTATGAGCAGTTCTTC.

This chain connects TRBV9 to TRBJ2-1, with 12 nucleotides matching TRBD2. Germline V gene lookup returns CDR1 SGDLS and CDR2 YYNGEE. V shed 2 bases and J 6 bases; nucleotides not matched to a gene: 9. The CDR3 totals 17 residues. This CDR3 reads CASSVELGLAGFNEQFF. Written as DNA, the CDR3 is TGTGCCAGCAGCGTCGAACTCGGACTAGCGGGATTCAATGAGCAGTTCTTC.

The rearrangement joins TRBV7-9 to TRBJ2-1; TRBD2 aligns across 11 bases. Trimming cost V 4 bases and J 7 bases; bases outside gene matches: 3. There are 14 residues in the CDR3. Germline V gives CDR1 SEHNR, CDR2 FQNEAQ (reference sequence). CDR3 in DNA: TGTGCCAGCAGCTACCTAGCGGGGGGAAATGAGCAGTTCTTC. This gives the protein CASSYLAGGNEQFF.

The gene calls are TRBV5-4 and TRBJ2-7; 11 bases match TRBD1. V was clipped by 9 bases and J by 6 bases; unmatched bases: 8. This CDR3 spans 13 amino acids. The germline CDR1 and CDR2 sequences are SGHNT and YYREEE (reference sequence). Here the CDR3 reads CATGTGGLSEQYF. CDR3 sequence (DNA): TGTGCCACCGGGACAGGGGGGTTATCCGAGCAGTACTTC.

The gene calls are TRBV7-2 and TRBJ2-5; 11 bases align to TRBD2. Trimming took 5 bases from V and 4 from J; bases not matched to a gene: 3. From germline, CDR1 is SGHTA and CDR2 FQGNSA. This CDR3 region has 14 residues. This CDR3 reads CASSGGTSGETQYF. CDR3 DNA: TGTGCCAGCAGCGGCGGGACTAGCGGAGAGACCCAGTACTTC.